The 21 T cell receptor beta chains below come from one sample, sequenced in a study of blood T cell repertoires in COVID-19. Method: immunoSEQ multiplex PCR; TCRdb's copy keeps in-frame clones and lacks some. This sample carries more than 200,000 clones, roughly 80% of them seen once, and the ten largest clones take approximately 2%. The sample consisted of PBMCs or T cells enriched from blood (not recorded which). The receptors derive from a man in his sixties who had recovered from COVID-19.

J is TRBJ1-2 and V is TRBV19; TRBD1 aligns across 7 bases. The CDR3 has 14 residues. Trimming cost V 8 bases and J 4 bases; bases outside gene matches: 10. CDR1 is LNHDA, CDR2 SQIVND, per germline (reference sequence). CDR3 bases: TGTGCCAGTGGGTCACAGGGGCTAACCTATGGCTACACCTTC. Its translation is CASGSQGLTYGYTF.

The chain recombines TRBV13 with TRBJ2-7, with 12 bases aligning to TRBD1. The CDR3 covers 16 residues. V trimming: 5 bases; J trimming: 5 bases; junction bases outside the gene matches: 10. Germline CDR1 is PRHDT and CDR2 is FYEKMQ (reference sequence). The CDR3 coding sequence is TGTGCCAGCAGCCCATACCGGGGACAGGGGGCCCACGAGCAGTACTTC. It is translated as CASSPYRGQGAHEQYF. Based on the CDR3 plus reference TRBV13 and TRBJ2-7, the full variable domain is AAGVIQSPRHLIKEKRETATLKCYPIPRHDTVYWYQQGPGQDPQFLISFYEKMQSDKGSIPDRFSAQQFSDYHSELNMSSLELGDSALYFCASSPYRGQGAHEQYFGPGTRLTVT.

This chain joins TRBV27 and TRBJ2-5, with 10 nucleotides matching TRBD2. Germline-derived CDR1 and CDR2 are MNHEY and SMNVEV (reference sequence). This CDR3 is 18 amino acids long. With 2 bases clipped from V and 1 base from J, the junction kept 10 bases outside the gene matches. The CDR3 DNA reads TGTGCCAGCAGTTTAACATCGAGACTAGCGGGTCTCCAAGAGACCCAGTACTTC. Residues: CASSLTSRLAGLQETQYF.

The gene calls are TRBV4-3 and TRBJ2-3; D might be TRBD2 (5 bases). V was shortened by 0 bases and J by 2 bases, with 12 bases between the two germline ends. The germline CDR1 and CDR2 sequences are LGHNA and YSLEER. The CDR3 loop spans 16 amino acids. The CDR3: CASSQEFRGDTDTQYF. The DNA of the CDR3 is TGCGCCAGCAGCCAAGAATTCCGGGGAGACACAGATACGCAGTATTTT.

The rearrangement links TRBV5-1 to TRBJ1-1; 9 nucleotides line up with TRBD1. The V gene's germline CDR1 is SGHRS and CDR2 YFSETQ. The CDR3 consists of 16 residues. V shed 2 bases, J shed 0 bases, and the junction held 5 bases outside the gene matches. The CDR3 DNA reads as TGCGCCAGCAGCTTTACCGGACAGGGGATGAACACTGAAGCTTTCTTT. Translating it yields CASSFTGQGMNTEAFF.

The V call is TRBV11-3, the J call TRBJ1-4; TRBD1 might be the D (6 bases). Trimming shortened V by 1 base and J by 7 bases, and 10 bases separated the two germline ends. Germline V CDR1 and CDR2: SGHNT, YENEEA. The CDR3 is 14 amino acids. DNA of the CDR3: TGTGCCAGCAGCTTAGGTGGCAGGGGTGAAAAACTGTTTTTT. Its translation is CASSLGGRGEKLFF.

The chain has TRBV7-2 and TRBJ2-3; 7 bases fit TRBD1. The V and J ends lost 8 bases and 4 bases, in that order; junction bases with no gene match: 12. The CDR3 spans 15 residues. Germline-derived CDR1 and CDR2 are SGHTA and FQGNSA. The CDR3 loop is CASQRATGIADTQYF. DNA for the CDR3: TGTGCCAGCCAGCGCGCGACAGGGATTGCAGATACGCAGTATTTT.

Details on this clone: The germline gene is not matched at one end of the junction; a read error may be the cause. The chain links TRBV5-6 to TRBJ2-7; the D call may be TRBD1 or TRBD2 (5 bases each). The CDR3 runs 17 residues. The germline gives CDR1 SGHDT, CDR2 YYEEEE. The CDR3, as DNA: TGTGCCAGCAGTTTGGGGCGGTCCGAAACTAGTTTCCACGAGCAGTACTTC. This encodes CASSLGRSETSFHEQYF. Supplemented by reference TRBV5-6 and TRBJ2-7, the full variable domain reads DAGVTQSPTHLIKTRGQQVTLRCSPKSGHDTVSWYQQALGQGPQFIFQYYEEEERQRGNFPDRFSGHQFPNYSSELNVNALLLGDSALYLCASSLGRSETSFHEQYFGPGTRLTVT.

The CDR3 sequence: CASSAGVGTSGPNEQFF. The DNA of the CDR3 is TGCGCCAGCAGCGCCGGGGTAGGGACTAGCGGGCCAAATGAGCAGTTCTTC. This chain links TRBV5-1 with TRBJ2-1, with 12 nucleotides matching TRBD2. This CDR3 comprises 17 residues. Looked up from germline, CDR1 is SGHRS and CDR2 is YFSETQ. V was clipped by 4 bases and J by 7 bases; unmatched bases: 12.

This chain joins TRBV5-1 and TRBJ2-5; 10 bases are a match to TRBD2. Germline CDR1 reads SGHRS; CDR2 reads YFSETQ. The CDR3 runs 16 residues. Germline trimming cut 4 bases from V and 1 base from J; bases unmatched to any gene: 7. CDR3 in amino acids: CASSGGSSGGQETQYF. Written as DNA, the CDR3 is TGCGCCAGCAGCGGCGGCTCTAGCGGGGGCCAAGAGACCCAGTACTTC.

The chain uses TRBV7-9 and TRBJ2-3; TRBD2 aligns across 10 bases. V lost 3 bases to trimming and J lost 1 base; unmatched junction nucleotides: 1. Germline loops: CDR1 SEHNR, CDR2 FQNEAQ (reference sequence). The CDR3 runs 15 residues. CDR3 nucleotides: TGTGCCAGCAGCTTTCTAGCGGGGGGCACAGATACGCAGTATTTT. The encoded protein is CASSFLAGGTDTQYF.

The chain has TRBV19 and TRBJ2-1; D is uncertain. CDR3 length equals 12 residues. V was clipped by 5 bases and J by 8 bases, with 10 bases between them. Germline V gene lookup returns CDR1 LNHDA and CDR2 SQIVND (reference sequence). CDR3 bases: TGTGCCAGTAGTTCGCTGGGCCATGAGCAGTTCTTC. Protein product: CASSSLGHEQFF.

CDR3 region: CASSSRSGGEGGSGNTIYF. CDR3 coding DNA: TGTGCCAGCTCATCACGCTCAGGGGGCGAGGGAGGATCTGGAAACACCATATATTTT. The rearrangement links TRBV18 to TRBJ1-3; TRBD1 matches at 8 bases. Unmatched junction bases numbered 16, after V lost 5 bases and J lost 1 base. CDR3 length: 19 residues. Germline CDR1 and CDR2: KGHSH and LQKENI.

The chain recombines TRBV5-1 with TRBJ2-7, with TRBD2 identical over 7 bases. The CDR3 is 13 residues long. CDR1 and CDR2 from the germline V gene are SGHRS and YFSETQ. J was trimmed by 3 bases and V by 2 bases; bases with no gene match: 2. The CDR3 sequence is CASSLGRDYEQYF. The CDR3 region has the DNA TGCGCCAGCAGCTTAGGGAGGGACTACGAGCAGTACTTC. The complete variable domain, with remaining parts taken from reference TRBV5-1 and TRBJ2-7, reads KAGVTQTPRYLIKTRGQQVTLSCSPISGHRSVSWYQQTPGQGLQFLFEYFSETQRNKGNFPGRFSGRQFSNSRSEMNVSTLELGDSALYLCASSLGRDYEQYFGPGTRLTVT.

This rearrangement joins TRBV5-6 to TRBJ2-2; D is undetermined. Trimming shortened V by 0 bases and J by 4 bases, and 7 bases separated the two germline ends. CDR1 SGHDT and CDR2 YYEEEE come from the germline V gene. The CDR3 is made up of 14 amino acids. The CDR3 DNA reads TGTGCCAGCAGCTTGGTCCAATTCACCGGGGAGCTGTTTTTT. Protein: CASSLVQFTGELFF.

The rearrangement joins TRBV7-9 to TRBJ1-5; the match to TRBD1 covers 7 bases. The CDR3 loop spans 15 amino acids. V lost 4 bases, J lost 6 bases, and 9 bases stayed unmatched. The germline gives CDR1 SEHNR, CDR2 FQNEAQ (reference sequence). CDR3 sequence reads: CASSSGGPGIQPQHF. CDR3 bases: TGTGCCAGCAGCTCAGGGGGTCCCGGAATTCAGCCCCAGCATTTT. Combining the CDR3 with reference TRBV7-9 and TRBJ1-5 gives the whole variable domain DTGVSQNPRHKITKRGQNVTFRCDPISEHNRLYWYRQTLGQGPEFLTYFQNEAQLEKSRLLSDRFSAERPKGSFSTLEIQRTEQGDSAMYLCASSSGGPGIQPQHFGDGTRLSIL.

The chain combines TRBV14 with TRBJ1-2; weak D call: TRBD1 (5 bases). Germline V gene sequence: CDR1 SGHDN, CDR2 FVKESK. The CDR3 covers 13 residues. Trimming stripped 2 bases from V and 8 bases from J, with 12 bases between. The chain's CDR3 is CASSQLHPGGYTF. The CDR3 DNA is TGTGCCAGCAGCCAACTTCATCCAGGGGGCTACACCTTC. The variable domain in full, with the rest retrieved from reference TRBV14 and TRBJ1-2, is EAGVTQFPSHSVIEKGQTVTLRCDPISGHDNLYWYRRVMGKEIKFLLHFVKESKQDESGMPNNRFLAERTGGTYSTLKVQPAELEDSGVYFCASSQLHPGGYTFGSGTRLTVV.

The chain employs TRBV19 and TRBJ2-2; D possibly corresponds to TRBD1 (6 bases). This CDR3 is 14 amino acids long. Germline V gene sequence: CDR1 LNHDA, CDR2 SQIVND (reference sequence). V lost 5 bases and J lost 6, with 13 bases in between. CDR3 sequence: CASSPLTGSGELFF. CDR3 bases: TGTGCCAGTAGTCCCCTTACAGGGTCCGGGGAGCTGTTTTTT. The full variable domain, completed using reference TRBV19 and TRBJ2-2, is DGGITQSPKYLFRKEGQNVTLSCEQNLNHDAMYWYRQDPGQGLRLIYYSQIVNDFQKGDIAEGYSVSREKKESFPLTVTSAQKNPTAFYLCASSPLTGSGELFFGEGSRLTVL.

Comments on this clone: Other DNA sequences of this sample code for an identical CDR3. The gene calls are TRBV7-2 and TRBJ1-3, with D possibly being TRBD1 (6 bases). The V and J ends lost 4 bases and 0 bases respectively, with 10 bases between them. CDR3 size: 15 residues. CDR1 and CDR2 from the germline V gene are SGHTA and FQGNSA. The DNA of the CDR3 is TGTGCCAGCAGCTCGACGACAGGCTCTGGAAACACCATATATTTT. It specifies CASSSTTGSGNTIYF. The full variable domain, with the rest looked up from reference TRBV7-2 and TRBJ1-3, is GAGVSQSPSNKVTEKGKDVELRCDPISGHTALYWYRQSLGQGLEFLIYFQGNSAPDKSGLPSDRFSAERTGGSVSTLTIQRTQQEDSAVYLCASSSTTGSGNTIYFGEGSWLTVV.

The chain recombines TRBV2 with TRBJ2-5, with TRBD1 identical over 9 bases. CDR3 size: 13 residues. Germline CDR1 is SNHLY and CDR2 is FYNNEI. The junction had 6 bases not matched to a gene; V was cut back by 8 bases and J by 5 bases. CDR3 protein: CASGTGYGETQYF. The CDR3 DNA is TGTGCCAGCGGGACAGGGTATGGGGAGACCCAGTACTTC.

The rearrangement joins TRBV5-6 to TRBJ2-5, with TRBD1 matching 9 bases. The V and J ends lost 4 bases and 1 base, in that order; junction bases with no gene match: 8. Germline CDR1 SGHDT, CDR2 YYEEEE. The CDR3 totals 16 residues. CDR3 amino acids: CASSLGTGKGQETQYF. In DNA, the CDR3 is TGTGCCAGCAGCCTAGGGACAGGGAAAGGCCAAGAGACCCAGTACTTC. The complete variable domain, with remaining parts taken from reference TRBV5-6 and TRBJ2-5, reads DAGVTQSPTHLIKTRGQQVTLRCSPKSGHDTVSWYQQALGQGPQFIFQYYEEEERQRGNFPDRFSGHQFPNYSSELNVNALLLGDSALYLCASSLGTGKGQETQYFGPGTRLLVL.